This is a list of T cell receptor beta chains from one sample in a study of blood T cell repertoires in COVID-19. The protocol was immunoSEQ multiplex PCR, while the TCRdb copy is restricted to in-frame clones and leaves out a portion. The sample lists fewer than 200,000 clones; around 88% were seen once. The sequencing sample was made of PBMCs or T cells enriched from blood (not recorded which). All receptors derive from a woman in her 50s in a cohort exposed to, infected with or recovered from COVID-19 (not recorded which). Both conserved end residues are part of each CDR3. D genes are given only for firm matches. Clone size is stated in some rows and not others, as once, few, many or a class when expanded.

CDR3: CASSLEGRSDQPQHF; DNA: TGCGCCAGCAGCTTGGAGGGGCGGTCGGATCAGCCCCAGCATTTT; size: NA; V: TRBV5-1; D: NA; J: TRBJ1-5
CDR3: CASSQGPSKGAGQPQHF; DNA: TGCGCCAGCAGTCAGGGTCCGTCCAAAGGGGCTGGTCAGCCCCAGCATTTT; size: NA; V: TRBV23-1; D: NA; J: TRBJ1-5
CDR3: CATGQGGQPQHF; DNA: TGTGCCACCGGACAGGGAGGTCAGCCCCAGCATTTT; size: NA; V: TRBV24-1; D: TRBD1; J: TRBJ1-5
CDR3: CSVEQDDEKLFF; DNA: TGCAGCGTTGAACAGGATGATGAAAAACTGTTTTTT; size: once; V: TRBV29-1; D: NA; J: TRBJ1-4
CDR3: CSVGRGLAGAVETQYF; DNA: TGCAGCGTTGGGAGGGGACTAGCGGGAGCGGTGGAGACCCAGTACTTC; size: NA; V: TRBV29-1; D: TRBD2; J: TRBJ2-5
CDR3: CASSLRQGGTEAFF; DNA: TGTGCCAGCAGCCTTAGACAGGGTGGCACTGAAGCTTTCTTT; size: NA; V: TRBV3-1/TRBV3-2; D: TRBD1; J: TRBJ1-1
CDR3: CASSLGRQVTDTQYF; DNA: TGTGCCAGCAGCTTAGGTCGCCAGGTCACAGATACGCAGTATTTT; size: NA; V: TRBV11-2; D: NA; J: TRBJ2-3
CDR3: CASSLDRRPGNTIYF; DNA: TGTGCCAGCTCCCTCGACAGGAGACCTGGAAACACCATATATTTT; size: NA; V: TRBV18; D: NA; J: TRBJ1-3
CDR3: CASSLESQGISYGYTF; DNA: TGTGCCAGCAGCTTGGAATCACAGGGGATCTCCTATGGCTACACCTTC; size: NA; V: TRBV5-8; D: TRBD1; J: TRBJ1-2
CDR3: CASSFGQGGSYGYTF; DNA: TGTGCCAGCAGCTTCGGACAGGGAGGTAGCTATGGCTACACCTTC; size: NA; V: TRBV14; D: TRBD1; J: TRBJ1-2
CDR3: CASSQIRETYEQYF; DNA: TGCGCCAGCAGCCAAATCCGGGAGACCTACGAGCAGTACTTC; size: NA; V: TRBV4-3; D: NA; J: TRBJ2-7
CDR3: CASSSQGAPGGTEAFF; DNA: TGTGCCAGCAGCTCCCAGGGGGCCCCGGGCGGCACTGAAGCTTTCTTT; size: NA; V: TRBV13; D: TRBD1; J: TRBJ1-1
CDR3: CASSLGLGGGTDTQYF; DNA: TGCGCCAGCAGCTTGGGCTTGGGAGGGGGCACAGATACGCAGTATTTT; size: NA; V: TRBV5-1; D: TRBD2; J: TRBJ2-3
CDR3: CASSQTPQGAQEQFF; DNA: TGCGCCAGCAGCCAGACCCCTCAGGGGGCGCAGGAGCAGTTCTTC; size: NA; V: TRBV4-3; D: TRBD1; J: TRBJ2-1
CDR3: CASSPLPGLVYNEQFF; DNA: TGTGCCAGCAGTCCCTTACCGGGACTAGTCTACAATGAGCAGTTCTTC; size: NA; V: TRBV27; D: TRBD2; J: TRBJ2-1
CDR3: CASSQGLGGAAQYF; DNA: TGCGCCAGCAGCCAAGGTCTTGGGGGGGCGGCCCAGTACTTC; size: NA; V: TRBV4-3; D: NA; J: TRBJ2-5
CDR3: CAWAPGITSTDTQYF; DNA: TGTGCCTGGGCCCCCGGGATCACTAGCACAGATACGCAGTATTTT; size: NA; V: TRBV30; D: NA; J: TRBJ2-3
CDR3: CASSSAPGQQETQYF; DNA: TGTGCCAGCAGCTCCGCCCCCGGACAGCAAGAGACCCAGTACTTC; size: NA; V: TRBV7-8; D: NA; J: TRBJ2-5
CDR3: CASSIESGGSPREQYF; DNA: TGTGCCAGTAGTATAGAGTCGGGGGGTTCACCTCGGGAGCAGTACTTC; size: NA; V: TRBV19; D: TRBD2; J: TRBJ2-7
CDR3: CASSQRVNSNQPQHF; DNA: TGCGCCAGCAGCCAACGGGTTAATAGCAATCAGCCCCAGCATTTT; size: once; V: TRBV4-3; D: NA; J: TRBJ1-5
CDR3: CATSDTGQGSNQPQHF; DNA: TGTGCCACCAGTGATACCGGACAGGGGAGCAATCAGCCCCAGCATTTT; size: NA; V: TRBV24-1; D: TRBD1; J: TRBJ1-5
CDR3: CASSSDRVSQPQHF; DNA: TGTGCCAGTAGTAGCGACAGGGTCTCTCAGCCCCAGCATTTT; size: NA; V: TRBV19; D: TRBD1; J: TRBJ1-5
CDR3: CASSFGTSAFGEQFF; DNA: TGTGCCAGCAGTTTTGGGACTAGCGCCTTTGGTGAGCAGTTCTTC; size: NA; V: TRBV6-5; D: TRBD2; J: TRBJ2-1
CDR3: CASSTQQVTLGNTIYF; DNA: TGTGCCAGCAGTACTCAACAGGTTACACTAGGAAACACCATATATTTT; size: NA; V: TRBV28; D: NA; J: TRBJ1-3
CDR3: CASSVRSGNTIYF; DNA: TGTGCCAGTAGTGTTCGCTCTGGAAACACCATATATTTT; size: few; V: TRBV19; D: NA; J: TRBJ1-3
CDR3: CASSQGLGSGANVLTF; DNA: TGTGCCAGCAGCCAGGGATTGGGCTCTGGGGCCAACGTCCTGACTTTC; size: few; V: TRBV6-4; D: NA; J: TRBJ2-6
CDR3: CASSLVSSGTLYRFPYNEQFF; DNA: TGTGCCAGCAGCTTAGTGTCTAGCGGGACCCTTTACCGATTTCCCTACAATGAGCAGTTCTTC; size: once; V: TRBV7-8; D: TRBD2; J: TRBJ2-1
CDR3: CASSWTRNEQYF; DNA: TGTGCCAGCAGCTGGACACGGAACGAGCAGTACTTC; size: NA; V: TRBV7-2; D: NA; J: TRBJ2-7
CDR3: CASSPAGGTDTQYF; DNA: TGTGCCAGCAGCCCCGCGGGGGGCACAGATACGCAGTATTTT; size: NA; V: TRBV7-2; D: TRBD2; J: TRBJ2-3
CDR3: CASSDYQGTEAFF; DNA: TGTGCCAGCAGTGACTACCAGGGAACTGAAGCTTTCTTT; size: NA; V: TRBV6-4; D: NA; J: TRBJ1-1
CDR3: CASNTPTGSREKLFF; DNA: TGCGCCAGTAATACTCCGACAGGCTCTAGAGAAAAACTGTTTTTT; size: NA; V: TRBV10-1; D: NA; J: TRBJ1-4
CDR3: CASTLLGTGELFF; DNA: TGTGCCAGCACCCTACTAGGAACCGGGGAGCTGTTTTTT; size: NA; V: TRBV28; D: NA; J: TRBJ2-2
CDR3: CASSLVRGGDEKLFF; DNA: TGTGCCAGCAGCTTAGTAAGGGGCGGGGATGAAAAACTGTTTTTT; size: NA; V: TRBV7-8; D: NA; J: TRBJ1-4
CDR3: CASSQAPGSYSYNEQFF; DNA: TGTGCCAGCAGCCAAGCCCCCGGGAGTTATTCCTACAATGAGCAGTTCTTC; size: NA; V: TRBV4-2; D: NA; J: TRBJ2-1
CDR3: CASRPTGLLDTEAFF; DNA: TGTGCCAGCAGGCCGACAGGGTTATTGGACACTGAAGCTTTCTTT; size: NA; V: TRBV2; D: TRBD1; J: TRBJ1-1
CDR3: CASSLDSRGYTF; DNA: TGTGCCAGCAGCTTAGACTCCCGTGGCTACACCTTC; size: NA; V: TRBV5-8; D: NA; J: TRBJ1-2
CDR3: CASSSAPGTRITDTQYF; DNA: TGTGCCAGCAGCTCCGCCCCGGGGACTCGAATAACAGATACGCAGTATTTT; size: NA; V: TRBV3-1/TRBV3-2; D: NA; J: TRBJ2-3
CDR3: CATTGGGPYNEQFF; DNA: TGTGCCACCACCGGCGGGGGCCCCTACAATGAGCAGTTCTTC; size: NA; V: TRBV5-4; D: NA; J: TRBJ2-1
CDR3: CASSLPGFQPQHF; DNA: TGTGCCAGCAGCTTACCGGGGTTTCAGCCCCAGCATTTT; size: NA; V: TRBV11-3; D: NA; J: TRBJ1-5
CDR3: CASSTPPGRGKTGANVLTF; DNA: TGTGCCAGTAGTACCCCTCCTGGCAGGGGGAAGACCGGGGCCAACGTCCTGACTTTC; size: NA; V: TRBV19; D: TRBD1; J: TRBJ2-6